A selection of T cell receptor beta chains follows, all from one sample in a study of shared clonotypes between healthy human individuals. Method: immunoSEQ multiplex PCR; TCRdb's copy keeps in-frame clones and lacks some. The sample contains 520,000 or so clones, 79% of which appear only once. The specimen was PBMCs. The receptors here all came from a woman in her thirties or forties in good health. Some clones in this sample may be carry-over from other donors' samples. Each CDR3 is given with its conserved first and last residue. D genes are given only for firm matches. Where a row states a size, it is once, few, many or the class of an expanded clone; other rows omit it.

CDR3nt: TGCGCCAGCAGCCCGGAGGGCCGGGGGACTAAAGCTTTCTTT
CDR3aa: CASSPEGRGTKAFF
abundance: -
j_gene: TRBJ1-1
d_gene: -
v_gene: TRBV5-1

CDR3nt: TGTGCCAGCAGTTTACCAGGGGAGGGATGGCCCCAGCATTTT
CDR3aa: CASSLPGEGWPQHF
abundance: -
j_gene: TRBJ1-5
d_gene: -
v_gene: TRBV28

CDR3nt: TGTGCTAGCAGCTTAGGGGCACCAAACAATGAGCAGTTCTTC
CDR3aa: CASSLGAPNNEQFF
abundance: -
j_gene: TRBJ2-1
d_gene: -
v_gene: TRBV7-7

CDR3nt: TGTGCCAGCAGCTTACGGACAGGGGGCGTTGAGGCTTTCTTT
CDR3aa: CASSLRTGGVEAFF
abundance: -
j_gene: TRBJ1-1
d_gene: TRBD1
v_gene: TRBV7-2

CDR3nt: TGTGCCAGCAGCTCCCTAGCGGGAGCAGCAACCTACAATGAGCAGTTCTTC
CDR3aa: CASSSLAGAATYNEQFF
abundance: once
j_gene: TRBJ2-1
d_gene: TRBD2
v_gene: TRBV11-2

CDR3nt: TGCGCCAGCAGCTTCCCCAACACAGATACGCAGTATTTT
CDR3aa: CASSFPNTDTQYF
abundance: -
j_gene: TRBJ2-3
d_gene: -
v_gene: TRBV5-1

CDR3nt: TGTGCCAGCAGCCAAGTCTTAGCGGGACCCACGGGGGATACGCAGTATTTT
CDR3aa: CASSQVLAGPTGDTQYF
abundance: -
j_gene: TRBJ2-3
d_gene: TRBD2
v_gene: TRBV7-9

CDR3nt: TGTGCCAGCAGCCAGGGACAGGGGGCAGGCGAGCAGTACTTC
CDR3aa: CASSQGQGAGEQYF
abundance: many
j_gene: TRBJ2-7
d_gene: TRBD1
v_gene: TRBV7-8

CDR3nt: TGTGCCAGCAGTTCCCCGACAGGGTCAGGAACTGAAGCTTTCTTT
CDR3aa: CASSSPTGSGTEAFF
abundance: -
j_gene: TRBJ1-1
d_gene: TRBD1
v_gene: TRBV28

CDR3nt: TGTGCCAGCAGCTTAACTCTGGAAAAACTGTTTTTT
CDR3aa: CASSLTLEKLFF
abundance: -
j_gene: TRBJ1-4
d_gene: -
v_gene: TRBV7-2

CDR3nt: TGTGCCAGCAGTAGTCAGGGGAACACTGAAGCTTTCTTT
CDR3aa: CASSSQGNTEAFF
abundance: -
j_gene: TRBJ1-1
d_gene: -
v_gene: TRBV27

CDR3nt: TGTGCCACCAGCAGAGATTTGGGGTATGAAGCTTTCTTT
CDR3aa: CATSRDLGYEAFF
abundance: -
j_gene: TRBJ1-1
d_gene: -
v_gene: TRBV15

CDR3nt: TGTGCCAGCTCACCCGAGACTAGCGCAGGGGGAGAGCAGTACTTC
CDR3aa: CASSPETSAGGEQYF
abundance: -
j_gene: TRBJ2-7
d_gene: -
v_gene: TRBV18

CDR3nt: TGTGCCAGCAAAGAAAGCGGTCTCTCCTACGAGCAGTACTTC
CDR3aa: CASKESGLSYEQYF
abundance: -
j_gene: TRBJ2-7
d_gene: -
v_gene: TRBV6-1

CDR3nt: TGTGCCATCAGTGAGTATCGAGTCGGGCAGGCGGGAGATACGCAGTATTTT
CDR3aa: CAISEYRVGQAGDTQYF
abundance: -
j_gene: TRBJ2-3
d_gene: -
v_gene: TRBV10-3

CDR3nt: TGTGCCAGCAACCCTGCTGGGGCCAACGTCCTGACTTTC
CDR3aa: CASNPAGANVLTF
abundance: -
j_gene: TRBJ2-6
d_gene: -
v_gene: TRBV7-9

CDR3nt: TGTGCCAGCACTGACAGGGGCACCGGGGAGCTGTTTTTT
CDR3aa: CASTDRGTGELFF
abundance: -
j_gene: TRBJ2-2
d_gene: TRBD1
v_gene: TRBV2

CDR3nt: TGTGCCAGCAGGGATGACATTCACCCCCAAGAGACCCAGTACTTC
CDR3aa: CASRDDIHPQETQYF
abundance: few
j_gene: TRBJ2-5
d_gene: -
v_gene: TRBV9

CDR3nt: TGTGCCAGCAGTCTCCCTTTACAGGGGTTTCGTTCCTCGTACAGCAATCAGCCCCAGCATTTT
CDR3aa: CASSLPLQGFRSSYSNQPQHF
abundance: -
j_gene: TRBJ1-5
d_gene: TRBD1
v_gene: TRBV28

CDR3nt: TGTGCCAGCAGTCCCGGGACTAGCGGGAGAAGGGTTTACAATGAGCAGTTCTTC
CDR3aa: CASSPGTSGRRVYNEQFF
abundance: -
j_gene: TRBJ2-1
d_gene: TRBD2
v_gene: TRBV4-2

CDR3nt: TGTGCCAGCAGCGCCGGACTAGCGGGAGTTGAGACCCAGTACTTC
CDR3aa: CASSAGLAGVETQYF
abundance: -
j_gene: TRBJ2-5
d_gene: TRBD2
v_gene: TRBV9

CDR3nt: TGCGCCAGCAGCTTGGTCCCAGGACCGGAGCAGTTCTTC
CDR3aa: CASSLVPGPEQFF
abundance: once
j_gene: TRBJ2-1
d_gene: -
v_gene: TRBV5-1

CDR3nt: TGTGCCAGCAGCTGGGACGGTAACTATGGCTACACCTTC
CDR3aa: CASSWDGNYGYTF
abundance: -
j_gene: TRBJ1-2
d_gene: -
v_gene: TRBV2

CDR3nt: TGTGCCAGCAGGGGGGGGGCCAAAAACATTCAGTACTTC
CDR3aa: CASRGGAKNIQYF
abundance: -
j_gene: TRBJ2-4
d_gene: TRBD2
v_gene: TRBV28

CDR3nt: TGCGCCAGCAGCCAAGTTTACGATGAGCAGTTCTTC
CDR3aa: CASSQVYDEQFF
abundance: -
j_gene: TRBJ2-1
d_gene: -
v_gene: TRBV4-1

CDR3nt: TGTGCCAGCAGTTACTGGTCTGAGCAGTTCTTC
CDR3aa: CASSYWSEQFF
abundance: few
j_gene: TRBJ2-1
d_gene: -
v_gene: TRBV28

CDR3nt: TGTGCCAGCAGTGAAATGCCCCAAGAGACCCAGTACTTC
CDR3aa: CASSEMPQETQYF
abundance: -
j_gene: TRBJ2-5
d_gene: -
v_gene: TRBV6-1

CDR3nt: TGTGCCATCAGCGGGACAGGGGGGGAGACCCAGTACTTC
CDR3aa: CAISGTGGETQYF
abundance: -
j_gene: TRBJ2-5
d_gene: TRBD1
v_gene: TRBV10-3

CDR3nt: TGCGCCAGCAGCTTGGAAGGTCTCGAGAATGCGTTTGAGCAGTTCTTC
CDR3aa: CASSLEGLENAFEQFF
abundance: -
j_gene: TRBJ2-1
d_gene: -
v_gene: TRBV5-1

CDR3nt: TGCAGCGTCGCTCCAGGGCCCATGAACACTGAAGCTTTCTTT
CDR3aa: CSVAPGPMNTEAFF
abundance: -
j_gene: TRBJ1-1
d_gene: -
v_gene: TRBV29-1

CDR3nt: TGTGCCAGCAGCGTAGAGGCACATAATTCGCACACTGAAGCTTTCTTT
CDR3aa: CASSVEAHNSHTEAFF
abundance: few
j_gene: TRBJ1-1
d_gene: -
v_gene: TRBV9

CDR3nt: TGTGCCAGCAGCCCTCGCTCGGCGGGGGATTCTGAAGCTTTCTTT
CDR3aa: CASSPRSAGDSEAFF
abundance: many
j_gene: TRBJ1-1
d_gene: -
v_gene: TRBV7-9

CDR3nt: TGCGCCAGCAGCTTAACAGGGTCCTCTGGGGCCAACGTCCTGACTTTC
CDR3aa: CASSLTGSSGANVLTF
abundance: -
j_gene: TRBJ2-6
d_gene: -
v_gene: TRBV5-1

CDR3nt: TGTGCCAGCAGCTTAGAGAACGCGAATCAGCCCCAGCATTTT
CDR3aa: CASSLENANQPQHF
abundance: -
j_gene: TRBJ1-5
d_gene: -
v_gene: TRBV7-9

CDR3nt: TGTGCCAGTAGTGTATCCCGGACAGGCACTGAAGCTTTCTTT
CDR3aa: CASSVSRTGTEAFF
abundance: -
j_gene: TRBJ1-1
d_gene: TRBD1
v_gene: TRBV19

CDR3nt: TGTGCCAGCAGCTTAATCCGGGGCGGCGAGCAGTTCTTC
CDR3aa: CASSLIRGGEQFF
abundance: -
j_gene: TRBJ2-1
d_gene: -
v_gene: TRBV7-2

CDR3nt: TGTGCCAGCAGCCCCACAGGGACCATGAACACTGAAGCTTTCTTT
CDR3aa: CASSPTGTMNTEAFF
abundance: -
j_gene: TRBJ1-1
d_gene: -
v_gene: TRBV11-2

CDR3nt: TGTGCCACCCGGGAATGGGGTGCCCAGAACGAGCAGTACTTC
CDR3aa: CATREWGAQNEQYF
abundance: few
j_gene: TRBJ2-7
d_gene: -
v_gene: TRBV6-1

CDR3nt: TGTGCCAGCAGTCCCATCGGGCCTCCCGGGGGGAACACTGAAGCTTTCTTT
CDR3aa: CASSPIGPPGGNTEAFF
abundance: -
j_gene: TRBJ1-1
d_gene: -
v_gene: TRBV28

CDR3nt: TGCGCCAGCAGCCAAGGTCAACTAGCGGAAAACAATGAGCAGTTCTTC
CDR3aa: CASSQGQLAENNEQFF
abundance: -
j_gene: TRBJ2-1
d_gene: TRBD2
v_gene: TRBV4-3

CDR3nt: TGTGCCAGCAGTTATGGTCCGGAGACCCAGTACTTC
CDR3aa: CASSYGPETQYF
abundance: -
j_gene: TRBJ2-5
d_gene: -
v_gene: TRBV6-5

CDR3nt: TGTGCCAGTAGTCACTTTTCGGGGGCGGGAGGTGACTATGGCTACACCTTC
CDR3aa: CASSHFSGAGGDYGYTF
abundance: -
j_gene: TRBJ1-2
d_gene: -
v_gene: TRBV19

CDR3nt: TGTGCCAGCAGTTACGGTGCAGGGCCACAAGAGACCCAGTACTTC
CDR3aa: CASSYGAGPQETQYF
abundance: -
j_gene: TRBJ2-5
d_gene: -
v_gene: TRBV6-6

CDR3nt: TGTGCCAGCAGTTTGTCCAGGGGTGGGGGTCAGCCCCAGCATTTT
CDR3aa: CASSLSRGGGQPQHF
abundance: few
j_gene: TRBJ1-5
d_gene: -
v_gene: TRBV27

CDR3nt: TGCGCCAGCAGCCCTGGTGGGGAGTACGAGCAGTACTTC
CDR3aa: CASSPGGEYEQYF
abundance: -
j_gene: TRBJ2-7
d_gene: -
v_gene: TRBV5-1

CDR3nt: TGTGCCAGCAGCCAACGGGGGACAGGGTATGGCTACACCTTC
CDR3aa: CASSQRGTGYGYTF
abundance: -
j_gene: TRBJ1-2
d_gene: TRBD1
v_gene: TRBV14